Presented here are 23 T cell receptor beta chains from one specimen sequenced in a study of identical twins. TCRdb processed the 5' RACE reads anew with MiXCR; each CDR3 protein has one entry. The sample carries 500,000 to 600,000 distinct CDR3 sequences, 20% to 25% recorded once. The sample was also reused in another study, on T cells expressing NK-cell markers.

The specimen was CD4+ T cells sorted from blood. Source of these receptors: a woman under 30 in good health.

The chain recombines TRBV7-9 with TRBJ2-7, with D hard to call. Germline CDR1 is SEHNR and CDR2 is FQNEAQ (reference sequence). The ends were cut back, 3 bases at V and 6 bases at J, with 9 bases in the middle. This CDR3 has 12 residues. CDR3: CASSFEGTEQYF. The CDR3 region has the DNA TGTGCCAGCAGCTTCGAAGGTACCGAGCAGTACTTC.

This clonotype was counted many times. V and J are TRBV12-3 or TRBV12-4 and TRBJ2-1, with 7 positions matching TRBD1. V was pared by 4 bases and J by 5 bases, with 2 bases of the junction left unmatched. The CDR3 loop spans 13 amino acids. The CDR3 protein is CASSSTGNNEQFF. For the CDR3, the DNA is TGTGCCAGCAGTTCGACAGGGAACAATGAGCAGTTCTTC.

This sequence joins TRBV27 and TRBJ2-1, with 8 bases aligning to TRBD1. V dropped 5 bases and J dropped 6; count of bases not matched to a gene: 9. The CDR3 is 15 residues long. CDR1 and CDR2 from the germline V gene are MNHEY and SMNVEV (reference sequence). The CDR3 is CASSLLDRVGNEQFF. In nucleotides, the CDR3 is TGTGCCAGCAGTCTATTGGACAGGGTGGGCAATGAGCAGTTCTTC.

This clonotype came up a few times. The chain is built from TRBV12-3 or TRBV12-4 and TRBJ1-6, with 9 bases that match TRBD1. The CDR3 loop spans 15 amino acids. Trimming removed 6 bases from V and 6 bases from J; junction bases left unmatched: 6. This chain's CDR3 is CASRTGTGSNSPLHF. In DNA, the CDR3 is TGTGCCAGCAGAACCGGGACAGGGTCTAATTCACCCCTCCACTTT.

V usage is TRBV20-1 and J usage is TRBJ2-4; D gene ambiguous. The CDR3 totals 14 residues. CDR1 DFQATT and CDR2 SNEGSKA come from the germline V gene (reference sequence). Trimming shortened V by 0 bases and J by 6 bases, and 12 bases separated the two germline ends. This CDR3 reads CSAREESVRNIQYF. DNA of the CDR3: TGCAGTGCTAGAGAGGAGTCCGTCAGAAACATTCAGTACTTC.

The sample holds a few counts of this clonotype. The chain joins TRBV3-1 to TRBJ1-2; tentative D call: TRBD1 (6 bases). V was clipped by 7 bases and J by 3 bases, with 15 bases between them. Per germline, CDR1 LGHDT and CDR2 YNNKEL (reference sequence). The CDR3 runs 14 residues. Written as DNA, the CDR3 is TGTGCCAGCACCGATGGAACAGGGCACTATGGCTACACCTTC. Protein product: CASTDGTGHYGYTF.

This clonotype showed up many times. The chain couples TRBV12-3 or TRBV12-4 to TRBJ2-1; 8 bases fit TRBD2. V lost 5 bases, J lost 2 bases, and 14 bases stayed unmatched. The CDR3 extends over 18 amino acids. The CDR3 spells CASSPYGSSGGPYNEQFF. The DNA of the CDR3 is TGTGCCAGCAGTCCCTACGGTTCGAGCGGGGGACCCTACAATGAGCAGTTCTTC.

The chain is built from TRBV6-1 and TRBJ2-2, with 7 bases aligning to TRBD2. J was trimmed by 5 bases and V by 5 bases; bases with no gene match: 14. In germline, CDR1 is MNHNS, CDR2 SASEGT. The CDR3 is 17 residues long. The DNA for the CDR3 is TGTGCCAGCAGTATCGCGGGAGCCCATTGGGGGACCGGGGAGCTGTTTTTT. Translated, it gives CASSIAGAHWGTGELFF.

The J gene is TRBJ2-1, the V gene TRBV6-1, with unresolved D. Trimming shortened V by 6 bases and J by 1 base, and 10 bases separated the two germline ends. Germline V CDR1 and CDR2: MNHNS, SASEGT. The CDR3 is 14 amino acids. This CDR3 reads CASRNTPSYNEQFF. The CDR3 nucleotides are TGTGCCAGCAGAAACACCCCATCCTACAATGAGCAGTTCTTC.

This sequence joins TRBV20-1 and TRBJ2-5, with 15 positions matching TRBD2. This CDR3 has 15 amino acids. With V trimmed by 2 bases and J by 7 bases, 5 bases remained unmatched. The germline CDR1 and CDR2 sequences are DFQATT and SNEGSKA (reference sequence). CDR3 in DNA: TGCAGTGCTAGACCGCCGGGACTAGCGGGAGGGACCCAGTACTTC. Translating gives CSARPPGLAGGTQYF.

The chain recombines TRBV3-1 with TRBJ2-3; maybe TRBD1 (6 bases). V lost 4 bases and J 1 base, leaving 18 bases between the germline ends. The CDR3 loop spans 17 amino acids. The V gene's germline CDR1 is LGHDT and CDR2 YNNKEL (reference sequence). The DNA of the CDR3 is TGTGCCAGCAGCCCGACCTCAGGGGTCATCCGCACAGATACGCAGTATTTT. It specifies CASSPTSGVIRTDTQYF.

This clonotype appeared many times. The V call is TRBV29-1, the J call TRBJ2-5; possibly TRBD1 or TRBD2 for D (5 bases each). The germline gives CDR1 SQVTM, CDR2 ANQGSEA. Trimming pared 7 bases from V and 4 bases from J, leaving 19 bases between. CDR3 length: 14 amino acids. The CDR3 is CSALGTSESETQYF. The CDR3 DNA sequence: TGCAGCGCTCTAGGGACGTCTGAATCAGAGACCCAGTACTTC.

This clonotype was counted between two and nine times. V gene TRBV9 combines with J gene TRBJ2-1, with TRBD1 identical over 7 bases. The CDR3 runs to 15 residues. CDR1 is SGDLS, CDR2 YYNGEE, per germline. The trim removed 0 bases at V and 6 bases at J, leaving 6 bases unmatched. The CDR3 spells CASSVAPDRANEQFF. The CDR3 DNA follows: TGTGCCAGCAGCGTAGCTCCTGACAGGGCCAATGAGCAGTTCTTC. The variable domain in full, with the rest retrieved from reference TRBV9 and TRBJ2-1, is DSGVTQTPKHLITATGQRVTLRCSPRSGDLSVYWYQQSLDQGLQFLIQYYNGEERAKGNILERFSAQQFPDLHSELNLSSLELGDSALYFCASSVAPDRANEQFFGPGTRLTVL.

The chain is built from TRBV18 and TRBJ1-1; 7 bases line up with TRBD1. Germline CDR1 and CDR2: KGHSH and LQKENI. The V and J ends lost 4 bases and 2 bases, in that order; junction bases with no gene match: 10. The CDR3 has 16 residues. CDR3 protein: CASSQSGTEVNTEAFF. Written as DNA, the CDR3 is TGTGCCAGCTCACAAAGCGGGACAGAAGTAAACACTGAAGCTTTCTTT.

There are a few counts of this clonotype. V is TRBV10-3 and J is TRBJ1-2, with 9 positions matching TRBD1. The CDR3 loop spans 15 amino acids. V gave up 3 bases and J gave up 4 bases; unmatched junction bases: 6. The V gene's germline CDR1 is ENHRY and CDR2 SYGVKD. In DNA form, the CDR3 reads TGTGCCATCAGTGATCCCGGGACAGGGATCTATGGCTACACCTTC. Its translation: CAISDPGTGIYGYTF.

This clonotype showed up just a few times. The CDR3 region is CASSRRGENSPLHF. The CDR3 nucleotides are TGCGCCAGCAGCCGTAGGGGGGAGAATTCACCCCTCCACTTT. This chain uses TRBV4-3 with TRBJ1-6; tentatively, D is TRBD1 (6 bases). Germline V gene data show CDR1 as LGHNA and CDR2 as YSLEER. The CDR3 consists of 14 residues. V was clipped by 4 bases and J by 7 bases, with 11 bases between them.

This chain connects TRBV6-5 to TRBJ1-1; D is perhaps TRBD1 (5 bases). The ends were cut back, 2 bases at V and 1 base at J, with 11 bases in the middle. The CDR3 sequence is 15 residues long. CDR1 and CDR2 (germline): MNHEY, SVGAGI. CDR3 nucleotides: TGTGCCAGCAGTTACGCCGGACACTCGAACACTGAAGCTTTCTTT. This translates into CASSYAGHSNTEAFF.

This clonotype was seen more than once but under ten times. The chain uses TRBV6-5 and TRBJ2-1, with D maybe TRBD2 (6 bases). Trimming stripped 3 bases from V and 7 bases from J, with 7 bases between. This CDR3 comprises 12 residues. Germline CDR1 is MNHEY and CDR2 is SVGAGI. The CDR3 bases are TGTGCCAGCAGTTATGGGAGGAATGAGCAGTTCTTC. Amino acids: CASSYGRNEQFF.

In this sample, this clonotype turned up once. The genes are TRBV3-1 and TRBJ1-1; 9 bases are a match to TRBD1. This CDR3 region has 14 residues. Losses at the gene ends were 8 bases for V and 4 bases for J; bases not matched to a gene: 8. Germline V gene sequence: CDR1 LGHDT, CDR2 YNNKEL (reference sequence). CDR3 sequence reads: CASGNRGRSTEAFF. For the CDR3, the DNA is TGTGCCAGCGGAAACAGGGGGCGAAGCACTGAAGCTTTCTTT.

This clonotype was seen repeatedly, ten times or more. This chain links TRBV20-1 with TRBJ2-5, with 8 nucleotides matching TRBD1. Germline CDR1 reads DFQATT; CDR2 reads SNEGSKA (reference sequence). V was pared by 3 bases and J by 4 bases, with 4 bases of the junction left unmatched. This CDR3 region has 13 residues. The CDR3 protein is CSASQTGAETQYF. DNA of the CDR3: TGCAGTGCTAGTCAGACAGGGGCAGAGACCCAGTACTTC.

This clonotype was seen at least ten times. The CDR3 region is CASSGIAVINEQFF. The CDR3 coding sequence is TGTGCCAGCAGTGGTATAGCGGTGATTAATGAGCAGTTCTTC. The chain joins TRBV6-4 to TRBJ2-1; D perhaps matches TRBD2 (6 bases). V lost 4 bases and J lost 7, with 14 bases in between. Germline V lookup: CDR1 MRHNA, CDR2 SNTAGT. The CDR3 runs to 14 residues.

There are a few counts of this clonotype. CDR3 bases: TGTGCCATCAGTGAACGTGACGGGGGATCCTACGAGCAGTACTTC. This codes for CAISERDGGSYEQYF. The J gene is TRBJ2-7, the V gene TRBV10-3; tentatively, D is TRBD2 (6 bases). The ends were cut back, 3 bases at V and 1 base at J, with 13 bases in the middle. The CDR3 is made up of 15 amino acids. Germline CDR1 reads ENHRY; CDR2 reads SYGVKD.

This clonotype came up a few times. The V and J genes are TRBV12-3 or TRBV12-4 and TRBJ2-7; no definite D call. The V end was cut by 3 bases, the J end by 4 bases, with 7 bases between. CDR3 length equals 12 residues. CDR3 sequence (DNA): TGTGCCAGCAGTTTTCTCGCGTACGAGCAGTACTTC. Translated: CASSFLAYEQYF.